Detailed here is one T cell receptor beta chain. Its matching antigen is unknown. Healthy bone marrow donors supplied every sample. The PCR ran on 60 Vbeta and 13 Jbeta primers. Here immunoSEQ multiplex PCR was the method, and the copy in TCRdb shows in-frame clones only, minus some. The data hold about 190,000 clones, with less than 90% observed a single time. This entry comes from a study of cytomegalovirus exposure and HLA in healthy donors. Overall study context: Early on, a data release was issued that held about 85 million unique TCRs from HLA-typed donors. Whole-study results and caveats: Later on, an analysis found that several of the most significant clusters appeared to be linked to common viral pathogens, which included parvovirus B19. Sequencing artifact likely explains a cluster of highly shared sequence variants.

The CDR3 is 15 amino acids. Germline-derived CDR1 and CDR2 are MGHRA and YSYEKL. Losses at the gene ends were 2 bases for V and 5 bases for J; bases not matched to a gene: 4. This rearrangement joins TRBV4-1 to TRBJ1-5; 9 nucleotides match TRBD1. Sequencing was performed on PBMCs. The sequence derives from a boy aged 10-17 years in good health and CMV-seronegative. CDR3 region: CASSQPGTGYQPQHF. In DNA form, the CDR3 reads TGCGCCAGCAGCCAACCTGGGACAGGGTATCAGCCCCAGCATTTT.